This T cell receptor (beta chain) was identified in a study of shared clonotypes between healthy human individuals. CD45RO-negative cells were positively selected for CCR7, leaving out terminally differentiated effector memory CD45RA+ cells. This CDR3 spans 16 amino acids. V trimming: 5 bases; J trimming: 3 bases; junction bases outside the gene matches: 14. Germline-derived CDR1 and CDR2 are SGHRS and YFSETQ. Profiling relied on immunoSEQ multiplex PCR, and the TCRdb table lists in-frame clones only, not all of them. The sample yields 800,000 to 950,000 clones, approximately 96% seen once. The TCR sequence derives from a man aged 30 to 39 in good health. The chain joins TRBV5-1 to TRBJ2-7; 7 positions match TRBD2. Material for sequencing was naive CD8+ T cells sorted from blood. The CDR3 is CASSLFGASGNYEQYF. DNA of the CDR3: TGCGCCAGCAGTCTTTTCGGGGCTAGCGGAAACTACGAGCAGTACTTC.